The TCR beta chain described here comes from a study of CXCR3-negative and CXCR3-positive naive CD8 T cells (dated by TCRdb to the late 2010s). For context, the study as a whole: In total, roughly 150 million TRB reads were obtained, or roughly 1.5 +/- 0.3 million reads per library. For the TRBV-TRBJ cluster analysis, the naive subsets came from roughly 5 donors, while the memory cells came from 3 donors. The diversity and physicochemical repertoire analyses included approximately ten donors pooled from two independent experiments.

For each CD8+ T cell subset, flow sorting was done in triplicate, and 300,000 or so cells per subset went directly into RLT lysis buffer. To keep memory contaminants out, a stringent definition of naive CD8+ T cells was applied: CD45RO-CCR7+CD27+CD95-. Standard density gradient centrifugation was used to isolate peripheral blood mononuclear cells from buffy coats. Naive CXCR3-negative and CXCR3-positive CD8+ T cells were flow-sorted on a FACSAria III. Total RNA was extracted from sorted cells using an RNeasy Mini Kit. Measured from the cysteine to the phenylalanine, the CDR3 is 19 residues long. No DNA is recorded. TCRdb lists the instrument as NextSeq 550. The Human TCR Profiling Kit (MiLaboratory) was used to prepare UMI-labeled 5' RACE TRB cDNA libraries. The full amount of extracted RNA was used for cDNA synthesis, and the full amount of resulting cDNA was used for PCR amplification. The libraries were made side by side, with each library going through the same number of PCR cycles. Regarding the original processing steps: With a requirement of at least two reads per UMI, MIGEC and MiXCR extracted about 57,000 +/- 9,900 unique UMI-labeled TRB cDNA molecules per library. Each library averaged around 42,000 +/- 9,900 functional in-frame TRB CDR3 nucleotide clonotypes without stop codons. Diversity metrics, including normalized Shannon-Wiener and Chao1, were computed in VDJtools after downsampling to 5000 UMI-labeled TRB molecules per sample. VDJtools was used to calculate clonotype-size-weighted physicochemical properties of the central five CDR3 residues, namely interaction energy, strength, volume and Kidera factor 4. Through TCRdb reprocessing, the reads give one entry per CDR3 protein sequence; DNA is omitted. What appears here as the V and J calls and clone size reflects TCRdb's work, not the paper's. The table of this sample itemizes tens of thousands of distinct CDR3 sequences. Around 0.51% of the sample rests with the top ten.

Overall study outcomes, separate from this receptor: CXCR3 expression partially decreased after cryopreservation, so most assays used freshly isolated PBMCs. Because surface CD5, which is linked to self-reactivity in mice, was comparable between the naive subsets, TCR interaction strength was also inferred from the physicochemical properties of TRB CDR3s. Both naive subsets had comparably high repertoire diversity, while memory CD8+ T cells had much lower repertoire diversity. TRB CDR3s from CXCR3-positive naive cells showed higher hydrophobicity (lower Kidera factor 4), lower energy, and higher strength and volume indices than CXCR3-negative naive cells. Similar TRBV-TRBJ usage was shown by naive CXCR3-negative and CXCR3-positive cells from the same donor, whereas distinct patterns were shown by memory cells.

Note on this clonotype: The antigen it recognizes is unknown.

The sequence is built from TRBV12-3 or TRBV12-4 and TRBJ2-4; TCRdb returns TRBD1, unconfirmable since there is no DNA. This sequence originates from a human donor in good health. Some clones in this sample may be carry-over from other donors' samples. Sequencing was done on a sample of naive CXCR3+ CD8+ T cells from blood. The intended sense of this specimen's cell subset or site label: CD45RO-CCR7+CD27+CD95- naive CD8+ T cells expressing CXCR3 (TNR3+). The CDR3 region reads CASRLGQGDIIPHENIQYF.